This T cell receptor beta chain was identified during a study of Ad26.COV2.S vaccination and SARS-CoV-2 variants (TCRdb year 2021). Broadly, across the study: Donors in the vaccine arm were drawn from COV1001, a phase I-IIa trial of Ad26.COV2.S in healthy adults that was multicentre, randomized, double-blind and placebo-controlled. Ad26.COV2.S was administered intramuscularly at 5 x 10^10 or 1 x 10^11 viral particles, either as a single shot or as two shots given 56 days apart. TCRbeta repertoire sequencing was used to assess the specificity and breadth of SARS-CoV-2-reactive T cell receptors after Ad26.COV2.S vaccination. A total of 32 samples were included in the TCR-sequenced set, comprising about 20 Ad26.COV2.S vaccine recipients, 5 placebo recipients and 8 SARS-CoV-2 convalescent individuals. Participants in the trial were split at random into five groups of five each, receiving low-dose or high-dose Ad26.COV2.S once or twice, or else placebo on both occasions. Throughout the experiments and outcome assessment, investigators stayed blinded to trial group allocation.

On the study overall, not on this receptor specifically: The study lacked the statistical power to compare responses across vaccine doses or regimens. Vaccine and placebo recipients had comparable non-spike TCR breadth, which fits with the vaccine containing only spike. Ad26.COV2.S recipients had higher spike-specific TCR breadth than placebo recipients (P = 0.0014). It was noted by the authors that total T cell responses may have been underestimated by the TCR breadth and depth analyses. After vaccination, substantial breadth of spike-specific CD8+ and CD4+ T cell responses was reported.

Reading the germline V gene gives CDR1 MDHEN and CDR2 SYDVKM. The V and J ends are trimmed by 3 bases and 2 bases, leaving 4 bases between them. The cysteine opens and the phenylalanine closes a CDR3 of 12 amino acids. This entry keeps only the CDR3 DNA: 36 bases, framed from base 1. Comment on this clone: Which antigen it targets is not known. Base qualities are not provided; no much larger clone lies one nucleotide away. This specimen includes other DNA sequences encoding the same CDR3.

The immunoSEQ Assay was the method used to sequence TCRbeta CDR3 regions. After extraction, genomic DNA underwent amplification by bias-controlled multiplex PCR, followed by high-throughput sequencing. For the original study's pipeline: To quantify the absolute abundance of every unique TCRbeta CDR3 region, sequences were collapsed and filtered. T cell fraction was estimated by normalizing TCRbeta template counts to usable DNA, which was measured by amplifying reference genes present in all nucleated cells. Repertoire TCRs were annotated as SARS-CoV-2-specific when V gene, CDR3 amino acid sequence and J gene were exactly matched to a known reactive TCR set. The reference SARS-CoV-2 TCR set was obtained from MIRA and was filtered for enrichment in COVID-19-positive ImmuneCODE repertoires, whereby public or cross-reactive TCRs were removed. Based on the MIRA antigens, annotated TCRs were further analysed at the level of specific ORF or position within ORF. Breadth was defined as the number of annotated unique rearrangements divided by the total number of unique productive rearrangements, and depth was defined as the summed frequency of the annotated unique rearrangements. Two-sided Wilcoxon rank-sum tests were applied when comparing TCR breadth between groups. TCRdb holds this immuneACCESS table with in-frame rearrangements only. Some clones are missing; in checked studies, unresolved V genes explain under half, and the rest has no known cause. V and J calls and clone size are copied from that table; D and trimming were computed from the DNA. Within this sample are 450,000 to 550,000 clones, with roughly 87% of them counted one time only. The ten largest clones capture around 1.8% of the sample.

The treatment or condition label here, explained by the study, means: over 15 received Ad26.COV2.S at low or high dose, single or two shots; 5 received placebo; per-sample allocation not given. Repertoires of vaccine and placebo recipients were sequenced from samples taken on day 63 after the first injection. In Cohort 1b, 20 to 25 adults aged 18-55 years were enrolled at a single site in Boston, USA, between 29 July and 7 August 2020. Ad26.COV2.S was a replication-incompetent adenovirus type 26 vector that expressed a prefusion-stabilized SARS-CoV-2 spike protein derived from the original Wuhan strain.

This sequence originates from a person aged 18-60 years who received the Ad26.COV2.S COVID-19 vaccine or a placebo. The chain uses TRBV28 and TRBJ1-1, with no D gene named confidently. Sample: peripheral blood, taken in a trial of Ad26.COV2.S vaccine versus placebo. CDR3 sequence: CASSFRNTEAFF. The nucleotides read TGTGCCAGCAGTTTCCGTAACACTGAAGCTTTCTTT.